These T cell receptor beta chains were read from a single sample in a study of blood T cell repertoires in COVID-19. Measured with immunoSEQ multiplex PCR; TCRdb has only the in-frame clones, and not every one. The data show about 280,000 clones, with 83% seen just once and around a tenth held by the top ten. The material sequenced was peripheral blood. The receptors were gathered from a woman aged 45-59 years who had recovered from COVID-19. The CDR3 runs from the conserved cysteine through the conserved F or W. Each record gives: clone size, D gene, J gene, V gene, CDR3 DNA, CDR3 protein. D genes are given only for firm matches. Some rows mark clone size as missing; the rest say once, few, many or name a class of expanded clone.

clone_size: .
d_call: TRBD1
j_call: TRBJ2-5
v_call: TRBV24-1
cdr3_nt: TGTGCCACCAGTGATTCCGGGACAGGGAGGGAAGAGACCCAGTACTTC
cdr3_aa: CATSDSGTGREETQYF

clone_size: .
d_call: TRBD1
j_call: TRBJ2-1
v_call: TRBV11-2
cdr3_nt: TGTGCCAGCAGCAGACCCGGGACAGGGTGGAAGAATGAGCAGTTCTTC
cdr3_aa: CASSRPGTGWKNEQFF

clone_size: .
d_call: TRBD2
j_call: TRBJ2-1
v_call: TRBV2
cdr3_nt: TGTGCCAGCAGTGAGGCGGGGGGGCCGTACAATGAGCAGTTCTTC
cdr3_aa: CASSEAGGPYNEQFF

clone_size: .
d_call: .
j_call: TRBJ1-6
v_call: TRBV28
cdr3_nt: TGTGCCAGCAGTTTCGTGGCCGGGGGGCTCATCAATTCACCCCTCCACTTT
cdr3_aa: CASSFVAGGLINSPLHF

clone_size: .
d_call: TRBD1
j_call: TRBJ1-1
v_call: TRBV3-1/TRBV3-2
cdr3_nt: TGTGCCAGCAGCCAGTTGAACAGGGGGACTGAAGCTTTCTTT
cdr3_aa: CASSQLNRGTEAFF

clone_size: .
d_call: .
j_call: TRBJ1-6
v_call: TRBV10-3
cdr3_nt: TGTGCCATTCAGGGAAGGATGGATTCACCCCTCCACTTT
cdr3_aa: CAIQGRMDSPLHF

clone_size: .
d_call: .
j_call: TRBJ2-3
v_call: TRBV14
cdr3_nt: TGTGCCAGCAGCCAAGTTGCGCGGGTTAGAAACCTAGATACGCAGTATTTT
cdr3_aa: CASSQVARVRNLDTQYF

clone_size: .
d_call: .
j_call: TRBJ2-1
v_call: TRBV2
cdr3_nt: TGTGCCAGCAGTGACCAGAGGCCGTTCTTC
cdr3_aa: CASSDQRPFF

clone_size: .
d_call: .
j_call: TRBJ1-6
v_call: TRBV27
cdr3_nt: TGTGCCAGCAGGCAGGGGCGTCAGGATAATTCACCCCTCCACTTT
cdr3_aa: CASRQGRQDNSPLHF

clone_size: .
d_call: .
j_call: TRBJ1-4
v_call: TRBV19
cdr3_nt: TGTGCCAGTACCTGGGGGCCGAATCGCAATGAAAAACTGTTTTTT
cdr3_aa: CASTWGPNRNEKLFF

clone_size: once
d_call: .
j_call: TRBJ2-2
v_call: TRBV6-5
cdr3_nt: TGTGCCAGCATTCTAGCAGCGAACACCGGGGAGCTGTTTTTT
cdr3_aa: CASILAANTGELFF

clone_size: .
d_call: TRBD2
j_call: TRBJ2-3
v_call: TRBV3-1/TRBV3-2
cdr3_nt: TGTGCCAGCAGCCCACCAGCGGGGACGAGCACAGATACGCAGTATTTT
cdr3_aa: CASSPPAGTSTDTQYF

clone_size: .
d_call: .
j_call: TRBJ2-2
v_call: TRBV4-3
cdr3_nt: TGCGCCAGCAGCCGTGAGCGGCAGGGGATTTCCGGGGAGCTGTTTTTT
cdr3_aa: CASSRERQGISGELFF

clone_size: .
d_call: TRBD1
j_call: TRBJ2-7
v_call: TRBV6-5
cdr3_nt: TGTGCCACCTCCCGCGCGACAGGGTTTAGCGAGCAGTACTTC
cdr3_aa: CATSRATGFSEQYF